A selection of T cell receptor beta chains follows, all from one sample in a study of cytomegalovirus exposure and HLA in healthy donors. The table came from immunoSEQ multiplex PCR; TCRdb's copy has only in-frame clones and leaves some out. This sample has about 130,000 clones, with roughly 88% found just once. The sequenced sample consisted of PBMCs. The receptors were gathered from a boy aged 5-17 years in good health and CMV-seronegative. Each CDR3 is given with its conserved first and last residue. The order of the fields is D gene, clone size, V gene, J gene, CDR3 DNA, CDR3 protein. A D gene is named only where the DNA matches it firmly. Size tells how often a clone was seen (once, few, many) or the class of an expanded clone, and some rows leave it out.

NA	NA	TRBV7-8	TRBJ1-1	TGTGCCAGCAGTGGCGGACGGGAGAACACTGAAGCTTTCTTT	CASSGGRENTEAFF
TRBD1	NA	TRBV27	TRBJ2-7	TGTGCCAGCAGTTTAGGGACAGGGGGTGGAGGACTGCAGTACTTC	CASSLGTGGGGLQYF
TRBD1	NA	TRBV6-5	TRBJ1-2	TGTGCCAGCAGTCGGGACAGGGGACCGAATGGCTACACCTTC	CASSRDRGPNGYTF
NA	NA	TRBV5-1	TRBJ2-2	TGCGCCAGCAGATCAGGGGCGTTGGGCGGGGAGCTGTTTTTT	CASRSGALGGELFF
NA	NA	TRBV30	TRBJ1-4	TGTATTTCGGTAGCAACTAATGAAAAACTGTTTTTT	CISVATNEKLFF
NA	NA	TRBV30	TRBJ2-2	TGTGCCTGGAGTAGGGGTTCCGGGGAGCTGTTTTTT	CAWSRGSGELFF
TRBD1	NA	TRBV7-2	TRBJ2-2	TGTGCCAGCAGCTTAGCCCAGGGGGCGTTCGGGGAGCTGTTTTTT	CASSLAQGAFGELFF
TRBD1	once	TRBV4-1	TRBJ1-1	TGCGCCAGCAGCCAAGTCCTGGGACAGCTGAACACTGAAGCTTTCTTT	CASSQVLGQLNTEAFF
NA	NA	TRBV6-5	TRBJ2-2	TGTGCCAGCAGTTCCCTCACCGGGGAGCTGTTTTTT	CASSSLTGELFF
TRBD2	NA	TRBV4-1	TRBJ2-3	TGCGCCAGCAGCCACGGAGAGCGGGGGGGCAGTAGAGATACGCAGTATTTT	CASSHGERGGSRDTQYF
TRBD1	NA	TRBV29-1	TRBJ2-5	TGCAGCGTCTTCCGGGACAGGGAGACCCAGTACTTC	CSVFRDRETQYF
NA	once	TRBV5-3	TRBJ1-2	TGTGCCAGAAGGGGCTTGGACATGGGCTATGGCTACACCTTC	CARRGLDMGYGYTF
NA	NA	TRBV7-2	TRBJ2-7	TGTGCCAGCAGCTTAGCGCGGGTCGGGACACAGACCTACGAGCAGTACTTC	CASSLARVGTQTYEQYF
TRBD2	NA	TRBV18	TRBJ2-1	TGTGCCAGCTCGCCGGGACTAGCGGGAGGGCCTAGGAACAATGAGCAGTTCTTC	CASSPGLAGGPRNNEQFF
NA	NA	TRBV5-6	TRBJ2-5	TGTGCCAGCAGCTTGGGAGTCGAGACCCAGTACTTC	CASSLGVETQYF
TRBD1	few	TRBV5-1	TRBJ1-4	TGCGCCAGCAGACAGGGGTCCAGTTCAACTAATGAAAAACTGTTTTTT	CASRQGSSSTNEKLFF
TRBD1	NA	TRBV19	TRBJ1-5	TGTGCCAGTAGTGCTCGGGACAGACCCAATCAGCCCCAGCATTTT	CASSARDRPNQPQHF
NA	NA	TRBV7-9	TRBJ2-1	TGTGCCAGCAGCTTAGCGGCTAGCGCTGAGCAGTTCTTC	CASSLAASAEQFF
NA	few	TRBV30	TRBJ2-2	TGTGCCTGGAGTGTACGGCTCGAGGGCGGGGAGCTGTTTTTT	CAWSVRLEGGELFF
NA	NA	TRBV11-3	TRBJ2-2	TGTGCCAGCAGCTCAGGGCCGTCCGGGGAGCTGTTTTTT	CASSSGPSGELFF
TRBD1	NA	TRBV29-1	TRBJ2-7	TGCAGCGTGGGACAGGGGGTAACCTACGAGCAGTACTTC	CSVGQGVTYEQYF
NA	NA	TRBV5-8	TRBJ2-7	TGTGCCAGCAGCTTGATCAGGGGATTCAGCTCCTACGAGCAGTACTTC	CASSLIRGFSSYEQYF